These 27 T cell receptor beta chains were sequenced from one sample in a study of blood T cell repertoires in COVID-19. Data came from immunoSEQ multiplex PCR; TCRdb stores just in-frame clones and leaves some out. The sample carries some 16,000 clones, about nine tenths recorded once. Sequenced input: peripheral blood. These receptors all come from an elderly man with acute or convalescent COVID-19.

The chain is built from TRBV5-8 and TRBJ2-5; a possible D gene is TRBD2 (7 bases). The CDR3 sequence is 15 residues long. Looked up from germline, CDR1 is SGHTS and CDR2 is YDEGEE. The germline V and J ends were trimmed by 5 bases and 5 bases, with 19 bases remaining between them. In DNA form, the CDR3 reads TGTGCCAGCAGACCGCCGGGGGGCGCAGCGGAGACCCAGTACTTC. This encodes CASRPPGGAAETQYF. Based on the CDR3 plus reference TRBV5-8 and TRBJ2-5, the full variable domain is EAGVTQSPTHLIKTRGQQATLRCSPISGHTSVYWYQQALGLGLQFLLWYDEGEERNRGNFPPRFSGRQFPNYSSELNVNALELEDSALYLCASRPPGGAAETQYFGPGTRLLVL.

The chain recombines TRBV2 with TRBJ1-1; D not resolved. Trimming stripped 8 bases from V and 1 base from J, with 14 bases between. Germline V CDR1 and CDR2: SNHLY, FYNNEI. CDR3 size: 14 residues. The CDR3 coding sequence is TGTGCCAGCTCTGGCGGGCTATCGAACACTGAAGCTTTCTTT. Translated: CASSGGLSNTEAFF.

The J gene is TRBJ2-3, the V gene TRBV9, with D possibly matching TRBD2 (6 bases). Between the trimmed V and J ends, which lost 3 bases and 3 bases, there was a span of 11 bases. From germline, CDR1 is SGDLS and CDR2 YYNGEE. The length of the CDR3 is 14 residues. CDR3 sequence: CASSGYGSTDTQYF. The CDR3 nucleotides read TGTGCCAGCAGCGGTTACGGGAGTACAGATACGCAGTATTTT. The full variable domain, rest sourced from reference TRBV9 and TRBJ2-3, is DSGVTQTPKHLITATGQRVTLRCSPRSGDLSVYWYQQSLDQGLQFLIQYYNGEERAKGNILERFSAQQFPDLHSELNLSSLELGDSALYFCASSGYGSTDTQYFGPGTRLTVL.

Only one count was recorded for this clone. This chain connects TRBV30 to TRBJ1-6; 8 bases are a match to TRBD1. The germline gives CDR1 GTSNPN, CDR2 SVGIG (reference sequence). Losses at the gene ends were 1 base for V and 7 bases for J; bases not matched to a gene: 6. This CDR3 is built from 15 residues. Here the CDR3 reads CAWSALTGANSPLHF. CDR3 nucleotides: TGTGCCTGGAGTGCGTTGACAGGGGCGAATTCACCCCTCCACTTT.

CDR3: CASSSSNYGYTF. Here the CDR3 DNA reads TGTGCCAGTAGTAGCAGTAACTATGGCTACACCTTC. V gene TRBV19 combines with J gene TRBJ1-2; D not certain. V shed 4 bases and J shed 1 base, with 4 bases lying between them. CDR3 length equals 12 residues. The V gene's germline CDR1 is LNHDA and CDR2 SQIVND (reference sequence).

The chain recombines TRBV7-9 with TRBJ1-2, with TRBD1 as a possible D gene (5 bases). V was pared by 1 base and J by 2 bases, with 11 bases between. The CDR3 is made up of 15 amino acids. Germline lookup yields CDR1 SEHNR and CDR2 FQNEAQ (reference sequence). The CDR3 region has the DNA TGTGCCAGCAGCTTAGGGGCAGGGAAGAACTATGGCTACACCTTC. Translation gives CASSLGAGKNYGYTF.

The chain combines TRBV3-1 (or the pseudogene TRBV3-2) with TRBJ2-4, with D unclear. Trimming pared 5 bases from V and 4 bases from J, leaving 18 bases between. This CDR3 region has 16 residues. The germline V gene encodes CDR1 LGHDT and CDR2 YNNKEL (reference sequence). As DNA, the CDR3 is TGTGCCAGCAGCAAGAAGATTCCCATTAGAAAAAACATTCAGTACTTC. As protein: CASSKKIPIRKNIQYF.

The DNA of the CDR3 is TGTGCCATCAGCCCCGGGGGGAATCAGCCCCAGCATTTT. Protein sequence: CAISPGGNQPQHF. The chain recombines TRBV10-3 with TRBJ1-5, with D possibly matching TRBD1 (5 bases). V shed 6 bases and J shed 4 bases, with 10 bases lying between them. Germline CDR1 ENHRY, CDR2 SYGVKD. There are 13 residues in the CDR3.

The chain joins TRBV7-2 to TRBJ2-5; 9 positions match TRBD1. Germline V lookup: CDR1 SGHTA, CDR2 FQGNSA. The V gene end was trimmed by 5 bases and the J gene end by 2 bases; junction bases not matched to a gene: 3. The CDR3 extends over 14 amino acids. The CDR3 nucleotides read TGTGCCAGCAGCCGGACAGGGGCTCAAGAGACCCAGTACTTC. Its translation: CASSRTGAQETQYF.

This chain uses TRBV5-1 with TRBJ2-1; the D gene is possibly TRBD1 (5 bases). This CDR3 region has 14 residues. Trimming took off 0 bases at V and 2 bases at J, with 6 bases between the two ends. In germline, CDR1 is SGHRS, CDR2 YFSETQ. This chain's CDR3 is CASSLVGPYNEQFF. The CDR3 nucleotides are TGCGCCAGCAGCTTGGTGGGGCCCTACAATGAGCAGTTCTTC. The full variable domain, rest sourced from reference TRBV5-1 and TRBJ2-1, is KAGVTQTPRYLIKTRGQQVTLSCSPISGHRSVSWYQQTPGQGLQFLFEYFSETQRNKGNFPGRFSGRQFSNSRSEMNVSTLELGDSALYLCASSLVGPYNEQFFGPGTRLTVL.

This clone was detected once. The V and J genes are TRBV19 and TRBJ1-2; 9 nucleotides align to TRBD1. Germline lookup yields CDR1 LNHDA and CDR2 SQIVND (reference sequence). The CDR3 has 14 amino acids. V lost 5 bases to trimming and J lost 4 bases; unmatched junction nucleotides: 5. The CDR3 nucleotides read TGTGCCAGTAGTCCTCCGGGACAGGGCTATGGCTACACCTTC. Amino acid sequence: CASSPPGQGYGYTF.

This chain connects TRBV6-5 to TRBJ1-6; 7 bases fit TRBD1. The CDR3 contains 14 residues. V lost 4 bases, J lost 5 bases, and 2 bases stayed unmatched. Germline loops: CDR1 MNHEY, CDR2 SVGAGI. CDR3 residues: CASSSGQHNSPLHF. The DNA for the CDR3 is TGTGCCAGCAGTTCGGGACAGCATAATTCACCCCTCCACTTT.

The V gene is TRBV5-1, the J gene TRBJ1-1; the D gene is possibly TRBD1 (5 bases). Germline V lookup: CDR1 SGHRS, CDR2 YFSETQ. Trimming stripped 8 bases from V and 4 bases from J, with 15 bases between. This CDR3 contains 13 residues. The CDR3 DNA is TGCGCCAGTGCCCAATTCGGGGGCACTGAAGCTTTCTTT. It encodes CASAQFGGTEAFF.

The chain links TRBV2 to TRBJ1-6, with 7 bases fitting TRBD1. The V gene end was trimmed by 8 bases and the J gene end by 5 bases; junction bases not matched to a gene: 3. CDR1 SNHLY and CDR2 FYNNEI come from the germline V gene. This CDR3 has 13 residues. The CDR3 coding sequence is TGTGCCAGCGCCGGACAGGATAATTCACCCCTCCACTTT. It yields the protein CASAGQDNSPLHF. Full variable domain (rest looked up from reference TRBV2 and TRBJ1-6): EPEVTQTPSHQVTQMGQEVILRCVPISNHLYFYWYRQILGQKVEFLVSFYNNEISEKSEIFDDQFSVERPDGSNFTLKIRSTKLEDSAMYFCASAGQDNSPLHFGNGTRLTVT.

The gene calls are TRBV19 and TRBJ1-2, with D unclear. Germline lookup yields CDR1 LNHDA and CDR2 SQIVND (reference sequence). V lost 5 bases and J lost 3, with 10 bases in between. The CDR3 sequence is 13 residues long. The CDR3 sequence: CASSPRGDYGYTF. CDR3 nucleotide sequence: TGTGCCAGTAGTCCCCGGGGAGACTATGGCTACACCTTC.

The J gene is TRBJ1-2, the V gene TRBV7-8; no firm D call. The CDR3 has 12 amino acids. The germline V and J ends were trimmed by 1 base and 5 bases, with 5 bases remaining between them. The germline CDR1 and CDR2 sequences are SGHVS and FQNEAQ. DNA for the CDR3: TGTGCCAGCAGCTTAGGCGCGTATGGCTACACCTTC. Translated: CASSLGAYGYTF. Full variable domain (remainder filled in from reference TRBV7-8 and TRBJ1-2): GAGVSQSPRYKVAKRGQDVALRCDPISGHVSLFWYQQALGQGPEFLTYFQNEAQLDKSGLPSDRFFAERPEGSVSTLKIQRTQQEDSAVYLCASSLGAYGYTFGSGTRLTVV.

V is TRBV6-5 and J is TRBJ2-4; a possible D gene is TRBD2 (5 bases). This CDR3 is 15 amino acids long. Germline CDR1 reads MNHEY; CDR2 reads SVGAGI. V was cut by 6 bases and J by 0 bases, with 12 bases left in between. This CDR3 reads CASRPGLIAKNIQYF. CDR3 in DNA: TGTGCCAGCAGACCCGGACTCATAGCCAAAAACATTCAGTACTTC.

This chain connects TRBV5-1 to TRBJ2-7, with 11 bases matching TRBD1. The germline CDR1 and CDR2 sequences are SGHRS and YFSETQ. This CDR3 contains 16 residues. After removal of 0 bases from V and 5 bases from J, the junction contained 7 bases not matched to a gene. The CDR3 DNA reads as TGCGCCAGCAGCTTGGTCTGGACAGGGGGCTTCAACGAGCAGTACTTC. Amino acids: CASSLVWTGGFNEQYF. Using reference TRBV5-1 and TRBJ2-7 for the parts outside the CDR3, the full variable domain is KAGVTQTPRYLIKTRGQQVTLSCSPISGHRSVSWYQQTPGQGLQFLFEYFSETQRNKGNFPGRFSGRQFSNSRSEMNVSTLELGDSALYLCASSLVWTGGFNEQYFGPGTRLTVT.

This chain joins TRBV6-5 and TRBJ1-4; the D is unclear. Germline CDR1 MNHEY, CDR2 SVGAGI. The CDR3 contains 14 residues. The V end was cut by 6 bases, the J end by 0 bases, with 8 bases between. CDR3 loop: CASRRTATNEKLFF. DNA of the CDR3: TGTGCCAGCAGGAGGACTGCAACTAATGAAAAACTGTTTTTT.

The CDR3 nucleotides read TGTGCCAGCGTCTCCGGGTGGCAGCGGAACACTGAAGCTTTCTTT. Its protein product is CASVSGWQRNTEAFF. The chain recombines TRBV6-1 with TRBJ1-1; no clear D. Germline V gene data show CDR1 as MNHNS and CDR2 as SASEGT. V lost 8 bases and J lost 1, with 17 bases in between. The CDR3 is 15 amino acids.

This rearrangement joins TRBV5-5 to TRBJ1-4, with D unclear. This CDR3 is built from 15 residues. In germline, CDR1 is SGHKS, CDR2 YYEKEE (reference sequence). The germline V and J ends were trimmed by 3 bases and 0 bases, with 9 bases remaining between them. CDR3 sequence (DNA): TGTGCCAGCAGCTCGCAAAGAGCAACTAATGAAAAACTGTTTTTT. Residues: CASSSQRATNEKLFF.

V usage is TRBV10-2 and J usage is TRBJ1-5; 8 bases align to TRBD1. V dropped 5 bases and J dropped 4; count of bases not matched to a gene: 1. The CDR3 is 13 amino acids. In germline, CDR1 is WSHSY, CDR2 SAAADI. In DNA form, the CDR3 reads TGCGCCAGCAGTAACAGGGGGAATCAGCCCCAGCATTTT. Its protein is CASSNRGNQPQHF.

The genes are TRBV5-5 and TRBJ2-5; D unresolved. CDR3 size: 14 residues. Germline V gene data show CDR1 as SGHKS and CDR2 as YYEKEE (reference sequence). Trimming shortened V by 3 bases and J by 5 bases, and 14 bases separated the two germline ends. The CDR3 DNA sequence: TGTGCCAGCAGCTCATACGGCAGCGAGGAGACCCAGTACTTC. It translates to CASSSYGSEETQYF.

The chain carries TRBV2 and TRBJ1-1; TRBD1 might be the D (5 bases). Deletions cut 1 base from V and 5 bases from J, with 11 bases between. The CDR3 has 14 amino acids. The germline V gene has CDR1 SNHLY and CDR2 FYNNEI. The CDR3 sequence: CASSEEEGLTEAFF. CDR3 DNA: TGTGCCAGCAGTGAAGAGGAGGGGTTGACTGAAGCTTTCTTT.

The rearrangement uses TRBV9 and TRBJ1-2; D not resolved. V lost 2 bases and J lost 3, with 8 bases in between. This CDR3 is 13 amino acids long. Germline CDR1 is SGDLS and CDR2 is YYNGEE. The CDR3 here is CASSVFQDYGYTF. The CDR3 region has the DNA TGTGCCAGCAGCGTCTTTCAGGACTATGGCTACACCTTC.

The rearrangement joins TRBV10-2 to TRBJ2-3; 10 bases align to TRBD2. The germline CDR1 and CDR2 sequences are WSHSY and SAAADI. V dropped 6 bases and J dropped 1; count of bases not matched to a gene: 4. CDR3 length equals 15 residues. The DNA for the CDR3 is TGCGCCAGCAGCATTGGGACTAGCGGCACAGATACGCAGTATTTT. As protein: CASSIGTSGTDTQYF.

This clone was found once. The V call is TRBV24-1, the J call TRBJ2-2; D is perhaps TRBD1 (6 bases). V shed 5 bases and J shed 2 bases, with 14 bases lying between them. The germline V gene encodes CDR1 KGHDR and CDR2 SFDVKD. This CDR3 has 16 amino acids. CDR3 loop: CATSGQWTANTGELFF. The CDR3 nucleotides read TGTGCCACCAGTGGGCAATGGACAGCTAACACCGGGGAGCTGTTTTTT.